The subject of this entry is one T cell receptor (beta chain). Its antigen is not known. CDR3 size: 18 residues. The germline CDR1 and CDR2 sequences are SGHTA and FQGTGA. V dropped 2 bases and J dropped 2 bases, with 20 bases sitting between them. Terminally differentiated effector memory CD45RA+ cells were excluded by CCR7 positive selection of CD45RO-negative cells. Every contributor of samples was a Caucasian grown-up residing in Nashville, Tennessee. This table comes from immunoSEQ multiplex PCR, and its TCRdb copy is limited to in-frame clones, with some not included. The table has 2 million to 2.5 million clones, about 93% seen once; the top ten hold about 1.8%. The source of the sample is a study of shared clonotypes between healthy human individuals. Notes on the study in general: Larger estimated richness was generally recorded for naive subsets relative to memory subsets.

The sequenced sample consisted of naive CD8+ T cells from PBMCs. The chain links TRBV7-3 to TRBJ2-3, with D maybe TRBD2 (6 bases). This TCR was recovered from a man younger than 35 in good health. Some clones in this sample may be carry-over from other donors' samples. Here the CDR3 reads CASSLYAGGKETTDTQYF. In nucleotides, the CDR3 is TGTGCCAGCAGCTTATATGCGGGCGGGAAGGAAACCACAGATACGCAGTATTTT.